This is a list of T cell receptor beta chains from one sample in a study of T cell responses to AZD1222 COVID-19 vaccine. TCRdb's table, derived via immunoSEQ multiplex PCR, lists solely in-frame clones and lacks some. The data hold some 60,000 clones, with 86% observed a single time. This sample comprised peripheral blood, obtained 28 days after the second AZD1222 dose. The receptor set was obtained from an adult who received the AZD1222 COVID-19 vaccine. Both conserved end residues are part of each CDR3. D genes are given only for firm matches. A row's size may be missing; if present it is once, few, many or a size class.

V	D	size	J	CDR3	DNA
TRBV28	.	.	TRBJ2-7	CASSLSGVAYEQYF	TGTGCCAGCAGTTTATCTGGGGTCGCCTACGAGCAGTACTTC
TRBV7-3	.	.	TRBJ1-1	CASSLQVNTEAFF	TGTGCCAGCAGCTTACAGGTGAACACTGAAGCTTTCTTT
TRBV6-1	.	once	TRBJ1-1	CASSDQTTFF	TGTGCCAGCAGTGACCAGACGACTTTCTTT
TRBV21-1	.	.	TRBJ1-3	CASSKEASRDTIYF	TGTGCCAGCAGCAAAGAGGCCTCCAGGGACACCATATATTTT
TRBV18	.	.	TRBJ1-2	CASSPPVSRNYGYTF	TGTGCCAGCTCACCACCGGTGAGTCGGAACTATGGCTACACCTTC
TRBV15	.	.	TRBJ2-6	CATRDGLSGANVLTF	TGTGCCACTAGGGACGGTCTCTCTGGGGCCAACGTCCTGACTTTC
TRBV6-6	.	.	TRBJ1-6	CASSLRDGRNNSPLHF	TGTGCCAGCAGTCTCCGGGACGGAAGAAATAATTCACCCCTCCACTTT
TRBV5-6	.	.	TRBJ1-1	CASSLGGLGNTEAFF	TGTGCCAGCAGCTTGGGTGGCCTGGGAAACACTGAAGCTTTCTTT
TRBV4-1	TRBD2	.	TRBJ2-2	CASSQYSGGAGGELFF	TGCGCCAGCAGCCAATATAGCGGGGGGGCCGGCGGGGAGCTGTTTTTT
TRBV5-1	TRBD1	.	TRBJ2-2	CASSYGTGDLGELFF	TGCGCCAGCAGCTACGGGACAGGAGACCTCGGGGAGCTGTTTTTT
TRBV6-5	.	.	TRBJ1-4	CASSRRDPLGKLFF	TGTGCCAGCAGTCGCCGGGATCCATTGGGGAAACTGTTTTTT
TRBV11-1	TRBD2	.	TRBJ2-4	CASSSSGTTGKNIQYF	TGTGCCAGCAGCTCCAGCGGGACTACGGGCAAAAACATTCAGTACTTC
TRBV28	TRBD1	.	TRBJ2-1	CASSLDSGTGGNEQFF	TGTGCCAGCAGTTTAGATAGTGGGACAGGTGGCAATGAGCAGTTCTTC
TRBV6-5	.	.	TRBJ1-2	CASRLGEPYGYTF	TGTGCCAGCCGCCTAGGGGAACCCTATGGCTACACCTTC
TRBV27	.	.	TRBJ1-3	CASSLSISGNTIYF	TGTGCCAGCAGTTTAAGTATCTCTGGAAACACCATATATTTT
TRBV5-1	TRBD2	few	TRBJ2-1	CASSLFGTSGPYNEQFF	TGCGCCAGCAGCTTGTTTGGGACTAGCGGACCCTACAATGAGCAGTTCTTC
TRBV5-1	.	.	TRBJ1-2	CASSFGGLHDGYTF	TGCGCCAGCAGCTTTGGGGGACTGCATGATGGCTACACCTTC
TRBV9	TRBD2	.	TRBJ2-1	CASSPQGLAGGTYNEQFF	TGTGCCAGCAGCCCCCAGGGACTAGCGGGAGGTACGTACAATGAGCAGTTCTTC
TRBV12-3/TRBV12-4	.	.	TRBJ1-1	CASCLMGASEAFF	TGTGCCAGCTGCCTTATGGGGGCCTCTGAAGCTTTCTTT
TRBV6-5	.	.	TRBJ2-2	CASSYHQVGNTGELFF	TGTGCCAGCAGTTACCACCAGGTGGGGAACACCGGGGAGCTGTTTTTT
TRBV19	.	.	TRBJ1-5	CASRTVGNQPQHF	TGTGCCAGTAGAACAGTGGGCAATCAGCCCCAGCATTTT
TRBV28	.	.	TRBJ2-7	CASSLYPYEQYF	TGTGCCAGCAGTTTATACCCCTACGAGCAGTACTTC
TRBV30	.	few	TRBJ1-4	CAWEIGEKLFF	TGTGCCTGGGAGATTGGGGAAAAACTGTTTTTT
TRBV5-4	.	few	TRBJ1-1	CASSPSLTGHTEAFF	TGTGCCAGCAGCCCATCGTTAACAGGGCACACTGAAGCTTTCTTT
TRBV5-6	TRBD2	.	TRBJ2-3	CASTGIGTSGSGTQYF	TGTGCCAGCACCGGAATAGGGACTAGCGGGAGTGGTACGCAGTATTTT
TRBV6-1	.	.	TRBJ1-2	CASSEGGGNYGYTF	TGTGCCAGCAGTGAAGGCGGCGGAAACTATGGCTACACCTTC
TRBV6-6	.	.	TRBJ1-1	CASSYLQLVESFF	TGTGCCAGCAGTTACCTGCAACTAGTGGAATCTTTCTTT
TRBV19	.	.	TRBJ1-2	CASSTRSYGYTF	TGTGCCAGTAGTACCCGGTCCTATGGCTACACCTTC
TRBV6-5	TRBD2	.	TRBJ2-5	CASSSPGTRGETQYF	TGTGCCAGCAGTTCCCCCGGGACTAGGGGGGAGACCCAGTACTTC
TRBV28	.	.	TRBJ1-2	CASMNPEGNGYTF	TGTGCCAGCATGAATCCCGAGGGGAATGGCTACACCTTC
TRBV5-6	.	.	TRBJ1-5	CASSWGAGAAQPQHF	TGTGCCAGCAGCTGGGGGGCGGGGGCAGCTCAGCCCCAGCATTTT
TRBV5-4	TRBD1	.	TRBJ1-1	CASGWTGGRYTEAFF	TGTGCCAGTGGATGGACAGGGGGACGATACACTGAAGCTTTCTTT
TRBV5-1	TRBD1	.	TRBJ2-2	CASSLVQGDIGGELFF	TGCGCCAGCAGCTTGGTGCAGGGGGATATCGGCGGGGAGCTGTTTTTT
TRBV29-1	.	.	TRBJ1-4	CSVGESREKLFF	TGCAGCGTTGGGGAGAGTAGGGAAAAACTGTTTTTT
TRBV28	.	.	TRBJ2-1	CASSLSAGLGALYNEQFF	TGTGCCAGCAGCTTATCCGCGGGGCTGGGGGCCCTGTACAATGAGCAGTTCTTC
TRBV9	TRBD1	once	TRBJ2-1	CASSQGQGYNEQFF	TGTGCCAGCAGCCAGGGACAGGGGTACAATGAGCAGTTCTTC
TRBV9	.	once	TRBJ2-1	CASSVAYRGGLQFF	TGTGCCAGCAGCGTAGCTTACAGGGGAGGGTTGCAGTTCTTC
TRBV4-2	.	.	TRBJ1-2	CASSPGGSLGYTF	TGTGCCAGCAGCCCGGGGGGTTCACTTGGCTACACCTTC
TRBV15	.	.	TRBJ2-3	CATSWGRVGGAIEYF	TGTGCCACCAGCTGGGGAAGGGTGGGGGGAGCTATTGAGTATTTT
TRBV6-5	.	.	TRBJ2-7	CASSYSTPREDEQYF	TGTGCCAGCAGTTACTCGACCCCAAGGGAGGATGAGCAGTACTTC